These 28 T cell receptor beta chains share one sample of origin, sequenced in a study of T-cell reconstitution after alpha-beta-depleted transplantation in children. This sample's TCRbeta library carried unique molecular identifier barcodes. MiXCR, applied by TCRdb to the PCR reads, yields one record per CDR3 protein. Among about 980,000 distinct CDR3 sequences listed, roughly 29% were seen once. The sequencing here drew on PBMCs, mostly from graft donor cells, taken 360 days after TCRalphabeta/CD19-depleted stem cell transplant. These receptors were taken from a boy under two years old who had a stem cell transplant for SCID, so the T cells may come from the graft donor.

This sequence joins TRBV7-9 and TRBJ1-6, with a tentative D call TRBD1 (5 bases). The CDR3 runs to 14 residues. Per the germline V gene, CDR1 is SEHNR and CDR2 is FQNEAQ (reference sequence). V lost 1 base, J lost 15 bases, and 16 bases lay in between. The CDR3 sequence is CASSLEQGIGILHF. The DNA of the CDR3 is TGTGCCAGCAGCTTAGAGCAGGGAATAGGTATCCTCCACTTT.

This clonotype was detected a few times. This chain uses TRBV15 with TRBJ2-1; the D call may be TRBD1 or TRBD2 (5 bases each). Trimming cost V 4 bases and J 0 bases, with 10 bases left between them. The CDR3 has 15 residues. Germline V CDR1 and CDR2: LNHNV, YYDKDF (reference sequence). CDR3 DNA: TGTGCCACCAGCACAGGGACGAGCTCCTACAATGAGCAGTTCTTC. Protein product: CATSTGTSSYNEQFF.

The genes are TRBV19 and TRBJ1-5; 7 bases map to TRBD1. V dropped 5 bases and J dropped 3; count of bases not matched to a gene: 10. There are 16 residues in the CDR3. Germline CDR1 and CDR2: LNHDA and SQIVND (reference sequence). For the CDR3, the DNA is TGTGCCAGTAGTTTTTCGGGCAGGGGGTACAATCAGCCCCAGCATTTT. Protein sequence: CASSFSGRGYNQPQHF.

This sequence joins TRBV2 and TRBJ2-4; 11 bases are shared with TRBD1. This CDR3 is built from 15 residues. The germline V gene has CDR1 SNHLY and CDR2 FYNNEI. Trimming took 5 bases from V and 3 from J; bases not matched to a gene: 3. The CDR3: CASSPGTGGKNIQYF. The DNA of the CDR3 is TGTGCCAGCAGTCCCGGGACAGGGGGCAAAAACATTCAGTACTTC.

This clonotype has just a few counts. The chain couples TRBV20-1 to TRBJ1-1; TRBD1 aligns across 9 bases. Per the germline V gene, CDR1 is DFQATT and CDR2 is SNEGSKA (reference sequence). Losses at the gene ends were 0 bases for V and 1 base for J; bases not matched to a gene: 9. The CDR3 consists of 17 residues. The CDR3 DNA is TGCAGTGCTAGAGACCGCCGGACAGGGGAACGGAACACTGAAGCTTTCTTT. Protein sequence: CSARDRRTGERNTEAFF.

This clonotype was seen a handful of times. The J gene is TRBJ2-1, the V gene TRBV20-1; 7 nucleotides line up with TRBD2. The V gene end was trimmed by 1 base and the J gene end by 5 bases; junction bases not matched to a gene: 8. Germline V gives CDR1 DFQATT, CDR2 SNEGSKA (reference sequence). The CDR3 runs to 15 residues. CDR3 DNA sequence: TGCAGTGCTAGAGTGAAAGGGAGGGCCCACAATGAGCAGTTCTTC. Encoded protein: CSARVKGRAHNEQFF.

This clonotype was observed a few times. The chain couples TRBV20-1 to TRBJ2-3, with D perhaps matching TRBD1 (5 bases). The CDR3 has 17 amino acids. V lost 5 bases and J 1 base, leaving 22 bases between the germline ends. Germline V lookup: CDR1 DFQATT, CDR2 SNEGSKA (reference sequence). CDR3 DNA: TGCAGTGCTGCCTCCCTTGAAAGGGGCCTGGGCACAGATACGCAGTATTTT. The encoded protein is CSAASLERGLGTDTQYF.

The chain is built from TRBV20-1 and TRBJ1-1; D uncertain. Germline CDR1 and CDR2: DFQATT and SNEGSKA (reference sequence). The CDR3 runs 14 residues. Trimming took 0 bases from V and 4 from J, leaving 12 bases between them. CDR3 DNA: TGCAGTGCTAGAGATTGGGGATTGGCCACTGAAGCTTTCTTT. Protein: CSARDWGLATEAFF.

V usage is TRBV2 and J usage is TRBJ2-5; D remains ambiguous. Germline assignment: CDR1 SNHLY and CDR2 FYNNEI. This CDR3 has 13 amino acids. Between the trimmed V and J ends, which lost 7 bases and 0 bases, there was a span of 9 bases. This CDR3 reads CASTLAYQETQYF. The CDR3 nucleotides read TGTGCCAGCACCTTAGCATACCAAGAGACCCAGTACTTC.

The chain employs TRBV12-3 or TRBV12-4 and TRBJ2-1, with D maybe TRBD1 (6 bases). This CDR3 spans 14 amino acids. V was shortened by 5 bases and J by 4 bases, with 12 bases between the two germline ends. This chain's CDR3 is CASSPEGTYNEQFF. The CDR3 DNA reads TGTGCCAGCAGTCCCGAAGGGACATACAATGAGCAGTTCTTC.

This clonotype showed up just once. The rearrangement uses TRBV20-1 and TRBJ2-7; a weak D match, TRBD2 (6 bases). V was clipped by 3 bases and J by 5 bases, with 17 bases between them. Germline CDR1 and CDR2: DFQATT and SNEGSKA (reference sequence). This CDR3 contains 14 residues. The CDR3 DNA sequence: TGCAGTGCTAGTCCATGGCGGGGATTAGACGAGCAGTACTTC. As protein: CSASPWRGLDEQYF.

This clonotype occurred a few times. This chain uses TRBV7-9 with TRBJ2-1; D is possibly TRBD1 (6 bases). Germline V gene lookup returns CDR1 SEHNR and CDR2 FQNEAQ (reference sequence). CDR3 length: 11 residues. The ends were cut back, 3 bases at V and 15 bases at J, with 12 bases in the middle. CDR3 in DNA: TGTGCCAGCAGCTTGGTGGGACAATCGTTCTTC. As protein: CASSLVGQSFF.

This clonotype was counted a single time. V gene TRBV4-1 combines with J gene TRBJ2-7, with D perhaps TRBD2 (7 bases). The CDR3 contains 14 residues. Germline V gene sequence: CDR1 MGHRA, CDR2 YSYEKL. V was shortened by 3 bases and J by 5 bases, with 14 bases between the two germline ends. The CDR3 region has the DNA TGCGCCAGCAGCCAGGGGGGGGGCCAGGACGAGCAGTACTTC. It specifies CASSQGGGQDEQYF.

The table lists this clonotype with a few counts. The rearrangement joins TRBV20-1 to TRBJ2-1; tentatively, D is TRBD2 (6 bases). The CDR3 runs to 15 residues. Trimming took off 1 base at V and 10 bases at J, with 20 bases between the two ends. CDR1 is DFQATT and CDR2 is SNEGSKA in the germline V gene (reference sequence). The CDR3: CSARALLGGRSEQFF. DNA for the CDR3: TGCAGTGCTAGAGCCCTTCTAGGAGGGAGAAGCGAGCAGTTCTTC.

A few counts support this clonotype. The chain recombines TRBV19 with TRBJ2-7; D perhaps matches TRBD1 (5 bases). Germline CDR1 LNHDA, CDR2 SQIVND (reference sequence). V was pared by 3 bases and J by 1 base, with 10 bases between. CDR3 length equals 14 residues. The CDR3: CASSMTAASYEQYF. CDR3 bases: TGTGCCAGTAGTATGACAGCCGCATCCTACGAGCAGTACTTC.

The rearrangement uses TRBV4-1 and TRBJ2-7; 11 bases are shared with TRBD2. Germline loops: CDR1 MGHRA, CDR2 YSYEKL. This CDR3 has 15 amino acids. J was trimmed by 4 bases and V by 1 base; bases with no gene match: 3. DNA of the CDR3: TGCGCCAGCAGCCAAGGACTAGCGGGGCGATACGAGCAGTACTTC. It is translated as CASSQGLAGRYEQYF.

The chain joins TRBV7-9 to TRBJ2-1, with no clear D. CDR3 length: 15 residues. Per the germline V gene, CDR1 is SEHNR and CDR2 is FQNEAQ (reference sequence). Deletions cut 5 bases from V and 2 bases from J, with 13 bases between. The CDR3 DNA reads TGTGCCAGCAGCCCAATCTTTAACCCCTACAATGAGCAGTTCTTC. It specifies CASSPIFNPYNEQFF.

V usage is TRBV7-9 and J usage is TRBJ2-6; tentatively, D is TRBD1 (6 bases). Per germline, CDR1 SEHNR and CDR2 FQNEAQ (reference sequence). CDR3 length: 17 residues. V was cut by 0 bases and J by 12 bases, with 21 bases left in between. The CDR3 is CASSLAILQAGDGVLTF. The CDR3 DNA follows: TGTGCCAGCAGCTTAGCAATACTGCAGGCAGGGGATGGCGTCCTGACTTTC.

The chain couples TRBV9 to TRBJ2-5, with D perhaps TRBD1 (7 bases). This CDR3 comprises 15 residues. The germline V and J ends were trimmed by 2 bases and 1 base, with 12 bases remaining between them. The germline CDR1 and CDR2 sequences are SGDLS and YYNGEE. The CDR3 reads CASSVEGASQETQYF. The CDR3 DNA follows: TGTGCCAGCAGCGTGGAGGGGGCCTCCCAAGAGACCCAGTACTTC.

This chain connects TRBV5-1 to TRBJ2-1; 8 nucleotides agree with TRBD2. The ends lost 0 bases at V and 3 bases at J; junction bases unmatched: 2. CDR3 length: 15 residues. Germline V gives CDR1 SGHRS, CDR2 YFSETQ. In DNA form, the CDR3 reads TGCGCCAGCAGCTTGGTAGCGGGGATCTACAATGAGCAGTTCTTC. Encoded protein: CASSLVAGIYNEQFF.

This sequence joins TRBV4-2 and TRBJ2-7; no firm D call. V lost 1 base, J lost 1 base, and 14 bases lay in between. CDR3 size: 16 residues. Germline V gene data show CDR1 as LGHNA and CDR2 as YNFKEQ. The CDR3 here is CASSQAMSGRSYEQYF. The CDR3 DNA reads TGTGCCAGCAGCCAAGCTATGTCAGGAAGGTCCTACGAGCAGTACTTC.

The CDR3, as DNA: TGTGCCAGCAGTGGGAAGCGGGGACACAACACCGGGGAGCTGTTTTTT. It translates to CASSGKRGHNTGELFF. V and J are TRBV12-3 or TRBV12-4 and TRBJ2-2; weak D call: TRBD2 (7 bases). V was pared by 5 bases and J by 2 bases, with 15 bases between. This CDR3 is 16 amino acids long.

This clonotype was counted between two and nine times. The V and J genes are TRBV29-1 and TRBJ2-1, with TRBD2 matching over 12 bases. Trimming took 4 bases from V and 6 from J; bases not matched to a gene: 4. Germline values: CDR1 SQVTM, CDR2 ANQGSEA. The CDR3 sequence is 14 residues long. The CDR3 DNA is TGCAGCGTTGCCCTAGCGGGGGGGCCCAATGAGCAGTTCTTC. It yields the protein CSVALAGGPNEQFF.

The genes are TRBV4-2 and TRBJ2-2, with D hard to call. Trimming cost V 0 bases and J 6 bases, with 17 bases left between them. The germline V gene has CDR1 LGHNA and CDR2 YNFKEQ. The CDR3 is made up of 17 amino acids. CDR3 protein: CASSQDPVVSKAGELFF. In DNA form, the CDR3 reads TGTGCCAGCAGCCAAGATCCAGTTGTTAGCAAGGCCGGGGAGCTGTTTTTT.

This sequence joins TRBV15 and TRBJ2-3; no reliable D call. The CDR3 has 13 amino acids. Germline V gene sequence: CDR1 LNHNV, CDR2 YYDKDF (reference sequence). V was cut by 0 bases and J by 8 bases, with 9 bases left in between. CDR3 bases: TGTGCCACCAGCAGAGATGCGAGTGGTACGCAGTATTTT. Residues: CATSRDASGTQYF.

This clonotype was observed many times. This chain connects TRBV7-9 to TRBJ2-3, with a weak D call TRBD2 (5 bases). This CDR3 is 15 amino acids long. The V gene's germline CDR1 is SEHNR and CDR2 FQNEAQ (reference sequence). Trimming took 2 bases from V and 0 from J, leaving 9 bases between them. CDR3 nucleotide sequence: TGTGCCAGCAGCTTACGGGATCTGAGCACAGATACGCAGTATTTT. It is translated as CASSLRDLSTDTQYF. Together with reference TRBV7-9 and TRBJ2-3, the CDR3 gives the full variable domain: DTGVSQNPRHKITKRGQNVTFRCDPISEHNRLYWYRQTLGQGPEFLTYFQNEAQLEKSRLLSDRFSAERPKGSFSTLEIQRTEQGDSAMYLCASSLRDLSTDTQYFGPGTRLTVL.

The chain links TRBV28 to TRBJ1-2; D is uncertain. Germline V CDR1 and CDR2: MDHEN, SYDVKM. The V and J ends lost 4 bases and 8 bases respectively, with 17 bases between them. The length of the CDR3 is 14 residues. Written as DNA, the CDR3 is TGTGCCAGCAGTTCGGGCGTTTCTTTTAGGGGCTACACCTTC. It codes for CASSSGVSFRGYTF.

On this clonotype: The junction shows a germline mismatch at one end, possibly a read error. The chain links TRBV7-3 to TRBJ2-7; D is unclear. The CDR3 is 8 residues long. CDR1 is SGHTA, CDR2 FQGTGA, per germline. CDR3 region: CASSTVRF. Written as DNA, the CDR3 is TGTGCCAGCAGTACCGTTCGGTTC.